This section outlines one TCR beta chain sequence together with its context. Amplification used 60 Vbeta primers and 13 Jbeta primers. Clones were read by immunoSEQ multiplex PCR, and TCRdb kept only the in-frame ones, dropping some. The repertoire consists of around 120,000 clones, with about 80% occurring once and the leading ten covering 1.8%. This CDR3 is 17 amino acids long. Looked up from germline, CDR1 is SGHVS and CDR2 is FQNEAQ. Trimming removed 4 bases at V and 3 bases at J, with 19 bases between. These data belong to a study of cytomegalovirus exposure and HLA in healthy donors. Sequencing input: PBMCs. V usage is TRBV7-8 and J usage is TRBJ2-1; D gene ambiguous. This TCR was recovered from a woman aged 45-59 years in good health and CMV-seronegative. CDR3 nucleotides: TGTGCCAGCAGCTCCCGACATGAGTACCCCTTCTACAATGAGCAGTTCTTC. Translation gives CASSSRHEYPFYNEQFF.